The following is a T cell receptor beta chain sequence with its context. Produced via immunoSEQ multiplex PCR; TCRdb's table is partial and in-frame only. The profile shows more than 75,000 clones, approximately 87% of them singletons. Losses at the gene ends were 4 bases for V and 3 bases for J; bases not matched to a gene: 4. Germline CDR1 is SGHRS and CDR2 is YFSETQ. The CDR3 totals 15 residues. The data originate from a study of blood T cell repertoires in COVID-19. This TCR came from a woman in her 70s with acute or convalescent COVID-19. The rearrangement uses TRBV5-1 and TRBJ1-1; 12 bases map to TRBD1. The sequenced sample consisted of peripheral blood. In nucleotides, the CDR3 is TGCGCCAGCAGCGAAGGGACAGGGGGCGACACTGAAGCTTTCTTT. Encoded protein: CASSEGTGGDTEAFF.